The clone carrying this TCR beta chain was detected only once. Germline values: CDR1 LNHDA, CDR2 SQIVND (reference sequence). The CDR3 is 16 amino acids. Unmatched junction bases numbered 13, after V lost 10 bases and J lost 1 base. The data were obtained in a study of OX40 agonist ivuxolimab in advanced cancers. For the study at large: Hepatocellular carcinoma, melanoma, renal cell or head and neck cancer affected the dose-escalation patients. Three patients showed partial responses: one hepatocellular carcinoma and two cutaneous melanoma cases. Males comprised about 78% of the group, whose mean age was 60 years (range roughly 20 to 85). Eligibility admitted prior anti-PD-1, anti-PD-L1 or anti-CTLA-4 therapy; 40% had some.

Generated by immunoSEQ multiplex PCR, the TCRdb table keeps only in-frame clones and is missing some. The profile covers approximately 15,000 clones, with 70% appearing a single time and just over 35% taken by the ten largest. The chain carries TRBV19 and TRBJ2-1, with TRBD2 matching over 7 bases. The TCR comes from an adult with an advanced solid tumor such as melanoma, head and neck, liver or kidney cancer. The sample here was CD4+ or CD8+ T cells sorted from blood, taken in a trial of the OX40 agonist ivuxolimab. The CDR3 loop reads CATTSQAGGSYNEQFF. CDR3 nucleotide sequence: TGTGCCACCACCTCACAGGCCGGGGGGTCCTACAATGAGCAGTTCTTC.